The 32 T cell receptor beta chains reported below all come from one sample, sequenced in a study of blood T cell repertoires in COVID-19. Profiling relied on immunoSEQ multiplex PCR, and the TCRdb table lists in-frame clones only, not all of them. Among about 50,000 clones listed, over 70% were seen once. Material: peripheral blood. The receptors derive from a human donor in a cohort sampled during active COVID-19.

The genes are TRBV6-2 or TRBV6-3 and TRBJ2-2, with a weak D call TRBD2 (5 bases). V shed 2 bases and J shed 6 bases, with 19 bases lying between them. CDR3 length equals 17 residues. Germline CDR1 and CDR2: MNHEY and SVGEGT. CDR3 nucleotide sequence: TGTGCCAGCAGTTACCCCCACTACCGGGGTAGAGCCGGGGAGCTGTTTTTT. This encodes CASSYPHYRGRAGELFF.

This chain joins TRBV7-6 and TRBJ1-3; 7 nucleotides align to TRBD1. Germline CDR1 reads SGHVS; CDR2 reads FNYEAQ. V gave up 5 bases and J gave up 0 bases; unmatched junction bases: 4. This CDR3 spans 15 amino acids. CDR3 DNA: TGTGCCAGCAGCGTCGGGACAGCCTCTGGAAACACCATATATTTT. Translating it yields CASSVGTASGNTIYF. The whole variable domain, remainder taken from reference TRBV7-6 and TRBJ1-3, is GAGVSQSPRYKVTKRGQDVALRCDPISGHVSLYWYRQALGQGPEFLTYFNYEAQQDKSGLPNDRFSAERPEGSISTLTIQRTEQRDSAMYRCASSVGTASGNTIYFGEGSWLTVV.

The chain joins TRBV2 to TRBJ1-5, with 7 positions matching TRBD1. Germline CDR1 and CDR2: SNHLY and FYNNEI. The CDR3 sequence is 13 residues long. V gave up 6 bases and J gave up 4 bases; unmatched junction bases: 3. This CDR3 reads CASRQGLNQPQHF. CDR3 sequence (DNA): TGTGCCAGCAGACAGGGGCTGAATCAGCCCCAGCATTTT. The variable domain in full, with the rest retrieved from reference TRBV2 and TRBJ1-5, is EPEVTQTPSHQVTQMGQEVILRCVPISNHLYFYWYRQILGQKVEFLVSFYNNEISEKSEIFDDQFSVERPDGSNFTLKIRSTKLEDSAMYFCASRQGLNQPQHFGDGTRLSIL.

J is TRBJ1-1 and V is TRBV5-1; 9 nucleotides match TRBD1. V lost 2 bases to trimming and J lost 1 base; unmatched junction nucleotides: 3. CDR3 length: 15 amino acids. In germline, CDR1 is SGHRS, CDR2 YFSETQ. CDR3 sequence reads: CASSLYRGPNTEAFF. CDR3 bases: TGCGCCAGCAGCTTATACAGGGGGCCGAACACTGAAGCTTTCTTT.

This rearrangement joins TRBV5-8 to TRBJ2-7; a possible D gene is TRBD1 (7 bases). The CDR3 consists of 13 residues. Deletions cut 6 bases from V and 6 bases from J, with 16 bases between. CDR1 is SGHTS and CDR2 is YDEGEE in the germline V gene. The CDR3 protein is CASIIYRGGEQYF. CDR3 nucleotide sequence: TGTGCCAGCATCATTTACAGGGGAGGCGAGCAGTACTTC.

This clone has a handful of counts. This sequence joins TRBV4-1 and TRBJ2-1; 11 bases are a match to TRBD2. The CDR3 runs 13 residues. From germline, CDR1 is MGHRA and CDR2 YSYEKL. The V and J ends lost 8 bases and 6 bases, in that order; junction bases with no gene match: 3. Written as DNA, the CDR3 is TGCGCCAGCGGTAGCGGGGGGGCCAATGAGCAGTTCTTC. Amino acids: CASGSGGANEQFF.

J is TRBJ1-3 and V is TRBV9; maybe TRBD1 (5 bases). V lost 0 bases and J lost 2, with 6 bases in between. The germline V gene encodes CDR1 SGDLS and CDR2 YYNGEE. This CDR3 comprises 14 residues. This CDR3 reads CASSVAGTGNTIYF. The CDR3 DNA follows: TGTGCCAGCAGCGTAGCAGGGACTGGAAACACCATATATTTT.

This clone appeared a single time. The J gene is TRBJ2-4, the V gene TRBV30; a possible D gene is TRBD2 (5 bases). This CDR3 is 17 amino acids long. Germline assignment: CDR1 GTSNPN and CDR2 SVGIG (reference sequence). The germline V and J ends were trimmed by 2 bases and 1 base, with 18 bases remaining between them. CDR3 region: CAWSPLDGGSAKNIQYF. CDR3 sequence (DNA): TGTGCCTGGAGTCCACTAGACGGTGGTTCCGCCAAAAACATTCAGTACTTC.

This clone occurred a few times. In DNA, the CDR3 is TGTGCCAGTTCCTCCCCGACACTGAGCTCCTACGAGCAGTACTTC. It codes for CASSSPTLSSYEQYF. The J gene is TRBJ2-7, the V gene TRBV6-6, with unresolved D. The germline V gene has CDR1 MNHNY and CDR2 SVGAGI (reference sequence). V lost 9 bases, J lost 0 bases, and 18 bases lay in between. CDR3 length equals 15 residues.

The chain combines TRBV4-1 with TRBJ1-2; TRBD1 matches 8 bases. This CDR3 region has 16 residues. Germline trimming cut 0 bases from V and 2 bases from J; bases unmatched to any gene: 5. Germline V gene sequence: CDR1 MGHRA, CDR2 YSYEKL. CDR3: CASSQELDRDNYGYTF. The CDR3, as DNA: TGCGCCAGCAGCCAAGAACTGGACAGGGACAACTATGGCTACACCTTC.

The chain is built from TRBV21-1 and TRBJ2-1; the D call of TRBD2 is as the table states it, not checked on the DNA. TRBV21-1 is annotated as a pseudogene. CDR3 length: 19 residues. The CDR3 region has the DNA TGTGCCAGCAGCAAACAGTTTGGTTTAGCGGGGGGGAGCTACAATGAGCAGTTCTTC. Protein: CASSKQFGLAGGSYNEQFF.

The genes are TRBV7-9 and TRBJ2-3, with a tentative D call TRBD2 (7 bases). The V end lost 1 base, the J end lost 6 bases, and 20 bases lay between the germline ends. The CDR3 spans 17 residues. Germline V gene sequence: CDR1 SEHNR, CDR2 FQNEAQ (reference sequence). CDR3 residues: CASSLGLDGGQADTQYF. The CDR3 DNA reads TGTGCCAGCAGCTTAGGATTAGACGGGGGGCAGGCGGATACGCAGTATTTT.

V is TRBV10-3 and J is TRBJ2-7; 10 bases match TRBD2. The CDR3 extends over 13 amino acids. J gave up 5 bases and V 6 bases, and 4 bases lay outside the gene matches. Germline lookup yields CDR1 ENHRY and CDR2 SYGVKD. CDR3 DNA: TGTGCCATCAGGCCCCTAGCGGGGGACGAGCAGTACTTC. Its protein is CAIRPLAGDEQYF.

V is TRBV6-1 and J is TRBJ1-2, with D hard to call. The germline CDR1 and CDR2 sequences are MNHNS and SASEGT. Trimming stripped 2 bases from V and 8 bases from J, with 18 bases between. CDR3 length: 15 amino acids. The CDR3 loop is CASSESHRASGGYTF. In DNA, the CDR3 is TGTGCCAGCAGTGAATCCCACAGAGCTTCTGGGGGCTACACCTTC.

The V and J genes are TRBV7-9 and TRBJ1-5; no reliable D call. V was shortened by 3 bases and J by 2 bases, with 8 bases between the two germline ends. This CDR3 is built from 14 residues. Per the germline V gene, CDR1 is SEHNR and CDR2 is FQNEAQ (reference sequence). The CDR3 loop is CASSFDNGNQPQHF. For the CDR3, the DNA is TGTGCCAGCAGCTTCGACAACGGCAATCAGCCCCAGCATTTT.

The CDR3 DNA is TGTGCCAGCTCGGGACAGGGAAGCAATCAGCCCCAGCATTTT. Encoded protein: CASSGQGSNQPQHF. The chain uses TRBV2 and TRBJ1-5; TRBD1 matches 9 bases. The CDR3 is 14 residues long. Looked up from germline, CDR1 is SNHLY and CDR2 is FYNNEI. The junction had 3 bases not matched to a gene; V was cut back by 8 bases and J by 1 base.

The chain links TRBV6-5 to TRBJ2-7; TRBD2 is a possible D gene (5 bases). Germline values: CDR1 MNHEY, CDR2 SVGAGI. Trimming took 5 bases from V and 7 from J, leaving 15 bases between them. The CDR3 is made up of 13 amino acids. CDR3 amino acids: CASSPGIWAEQYF. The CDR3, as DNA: TGTGCCAGCAGTCCCGGGATTTGGGCGGAGCAGTACTTC.

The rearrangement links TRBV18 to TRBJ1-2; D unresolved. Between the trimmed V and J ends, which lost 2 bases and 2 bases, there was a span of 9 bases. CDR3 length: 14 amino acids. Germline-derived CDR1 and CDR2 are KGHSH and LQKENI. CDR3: CASSPGGENYGYTF. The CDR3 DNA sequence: TGTGCCAGCTCACCAGGCGGGGAAAACTATGGCTACACCTTC.

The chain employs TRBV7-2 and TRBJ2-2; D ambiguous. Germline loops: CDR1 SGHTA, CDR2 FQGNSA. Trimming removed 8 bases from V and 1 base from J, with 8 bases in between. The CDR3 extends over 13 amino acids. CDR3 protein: CASGGLNTGELFF. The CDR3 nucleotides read TGTGCCAGCGGTGGGCTGAACACCGGGGAGCTGTTTTTT.

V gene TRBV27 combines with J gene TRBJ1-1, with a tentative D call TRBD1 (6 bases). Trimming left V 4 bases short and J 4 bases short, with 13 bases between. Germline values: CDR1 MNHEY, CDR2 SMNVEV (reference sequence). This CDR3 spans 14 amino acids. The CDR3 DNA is TGTGCCAGCAGTTCAACAGGGAAGGGCACTGAAGCTTTCTTT. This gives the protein CASSSTGKGTEAFF.

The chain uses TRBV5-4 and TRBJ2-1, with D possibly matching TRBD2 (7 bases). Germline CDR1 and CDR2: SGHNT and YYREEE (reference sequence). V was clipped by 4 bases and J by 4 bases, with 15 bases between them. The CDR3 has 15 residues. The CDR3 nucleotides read TGTGCCAGCAGCCCGGGGGGCCGAAGTTACAATGAGCAGTTCTTC. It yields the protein CASSPGGRSYNEQFF.

The CDR3 DNA is TGTGCCACCAGGAGTTCAGGGGGAAATGAGCAGTTCTTC. The encoded protein is CATRSSGGNEQFF. V is TRBV24-1 and J is TRBJ2-1; 7 bases match TRBD1. The junction had 6 bases not matched to a gene; V was cut back by 7 bases and J by 7 bases. Germline loops: CDR1 KGHDR, CDR2 SFDVKD. The CDR3 is 13 residues long.

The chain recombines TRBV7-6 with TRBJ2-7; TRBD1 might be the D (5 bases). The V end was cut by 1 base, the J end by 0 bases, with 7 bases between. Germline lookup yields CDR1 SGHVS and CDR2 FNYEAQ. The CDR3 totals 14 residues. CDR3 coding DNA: TGTGCCAGCAGCTTAGGACAGTACTCCTACGAGCAGTACTTC. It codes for CASSLGQYSYEQYF.

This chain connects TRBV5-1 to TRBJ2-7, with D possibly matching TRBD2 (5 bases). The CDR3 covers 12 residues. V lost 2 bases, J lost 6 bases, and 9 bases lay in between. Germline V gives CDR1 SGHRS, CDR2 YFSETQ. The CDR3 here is CASSFTRSEQYF. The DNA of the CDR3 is TGCGCCAGCAGCTTTACTAGATCCGAGCAGTACTTC.

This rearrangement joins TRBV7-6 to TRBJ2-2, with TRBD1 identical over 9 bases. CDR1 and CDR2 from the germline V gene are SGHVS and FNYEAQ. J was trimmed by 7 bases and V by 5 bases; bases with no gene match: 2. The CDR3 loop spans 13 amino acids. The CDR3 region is CASSGTGIGELFF. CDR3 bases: TGTGCCAGCAGCGGGACAGGGATCGGGGAGCTGTTTTTT.

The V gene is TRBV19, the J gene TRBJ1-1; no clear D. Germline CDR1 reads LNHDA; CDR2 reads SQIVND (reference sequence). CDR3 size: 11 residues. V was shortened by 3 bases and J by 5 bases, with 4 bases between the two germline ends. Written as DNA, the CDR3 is TGTGCCAGTAGTATGAGAACTGAAGCTTTCTTT. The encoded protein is CASSMRTEAFF.

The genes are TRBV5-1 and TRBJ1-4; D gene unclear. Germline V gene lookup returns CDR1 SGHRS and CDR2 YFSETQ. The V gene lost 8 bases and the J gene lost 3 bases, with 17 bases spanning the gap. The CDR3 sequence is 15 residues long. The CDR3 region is CASRTAFGANEKLFF. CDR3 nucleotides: TGCGCCAGTAGGACGGCATTCGGGGCTAATGAAAAACTGTTTTTT. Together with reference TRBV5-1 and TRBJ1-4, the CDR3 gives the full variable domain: KAGVTQTPRYLIKTRGQQVTLSCSPISGHRSVSWYQQTPGQGLQFLFEYFSETQRNKGNFPGRFSGRQFSNSRSEMNVSTLELGDSALYLCASRTAFGANEKLFFGSGTQLSVL.

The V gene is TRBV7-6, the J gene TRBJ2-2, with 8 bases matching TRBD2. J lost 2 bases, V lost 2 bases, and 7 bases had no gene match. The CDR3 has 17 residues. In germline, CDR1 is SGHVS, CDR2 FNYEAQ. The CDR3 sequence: CASSLISGGANTGELFF. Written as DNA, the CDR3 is TGTGCCAGCAGCTTAATCTCCGGGGGGGCCAACACCGGGGAGCTGTTTTTT.

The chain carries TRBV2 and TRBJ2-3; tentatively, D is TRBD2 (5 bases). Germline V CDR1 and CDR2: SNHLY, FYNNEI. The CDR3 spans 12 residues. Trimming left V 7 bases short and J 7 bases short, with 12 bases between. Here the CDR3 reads CASKSEANTQYF. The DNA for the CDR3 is TGTGCCAGCAAGTCGGAGGCAAATACGCAGTATTTT.

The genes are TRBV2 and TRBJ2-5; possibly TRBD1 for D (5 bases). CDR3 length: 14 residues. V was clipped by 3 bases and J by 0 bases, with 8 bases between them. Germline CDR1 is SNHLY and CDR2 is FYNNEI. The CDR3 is CASSEGLYQETQYF. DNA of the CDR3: TGTGCCAGCAGTGAGGGGCTATACCAAGAGACCCAGTACTTC. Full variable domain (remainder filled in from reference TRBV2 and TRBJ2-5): EPEVTQTPSHQVTQMGQEVILRCVPISNHLYFYWYRQILGQKVEFLVSFYNNEISEKSEIFDDQFSVERPDGSNFTLKIRSTKLEDSAMYFCASSEGLYQETQYFGPGTRLLVL.

The CDR3 DNA follows: TGTGCCAGCAGTCCCGGGACAGTCATTTCCTACGAGCAGTACTTC. Encoded protein: CASSPGTVISYEQYF. This chain connects TRBV6-5 to TRBJ2-7, with 7 bases identical to TRBD1. Unmatched junction bases numbered 8, after V lost 5 bases and J lost 1 base. The CDR3 runs 15 residues. The germline gives CDR1 MNHEY, CDR2 SVGAGI.

The CDR3 loop is CASSLRRGNNSPLHF. CDR3 coding DNA: TGTGCCAGCAGCTTAAGACGGGGAAACAATTCACCCCTCCACTTT. The V gene is TRBV13, the J gene TRBJ1-6; no reliable D call. Germline assignment: CDR1 PRHDT and CDR2 FYEKMQ (reference sequence). CDR3 length equals 15 residues. V was trimmed by 2 bases and J by 7 bases, leaving 12 bases between them.